The source of this T cell receptor (beta chain) is a study of blood T cell repertoires in COVID-19. Overall study context: From T cells, B-cell-depleted T cells, or PBMCs came the material, which was cDNA or gDNA.

CDR3 size: 15 residues. Germline CDR1 reads KGHDR; CDR2 reads SFDVKD. V was clipped by 4 bases and J by 7 bases; unmatched bases: 7. Method: immunoSEQ multiplex PCR; TCRdb's copy keeps in-frame clones and lacks some. The data show roughly 350,000 clones, approximately 89% seen once. The chain couples TRBV24-1 to TRBJ1-4; 8 bases line up with TRBD1. The receptor was isolated from a woman aged 18-30 years who had recovered from COVID-19. The sequenced sample consisted of peripheral blood. The chain's CDR3 is CATSDPTGVGEKLFF. The CDR3, as DNA: TGTGCCACCAGTGACCCGACAGGGGTAGGTGAAAAACTGTTTTTT.